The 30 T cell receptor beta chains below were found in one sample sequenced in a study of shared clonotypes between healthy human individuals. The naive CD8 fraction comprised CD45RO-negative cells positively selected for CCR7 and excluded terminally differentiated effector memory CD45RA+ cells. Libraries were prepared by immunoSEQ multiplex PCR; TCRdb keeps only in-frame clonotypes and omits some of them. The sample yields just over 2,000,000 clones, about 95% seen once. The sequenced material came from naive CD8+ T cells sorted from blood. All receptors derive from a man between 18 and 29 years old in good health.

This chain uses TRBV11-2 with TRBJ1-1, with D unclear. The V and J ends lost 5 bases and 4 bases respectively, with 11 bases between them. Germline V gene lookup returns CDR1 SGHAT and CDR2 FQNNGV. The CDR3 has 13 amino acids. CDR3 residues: CASSLTDGTEAFF. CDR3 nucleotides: TGTGCCAGCAGCCTTACCGACGGCACTGAAGCTTTCTTT.

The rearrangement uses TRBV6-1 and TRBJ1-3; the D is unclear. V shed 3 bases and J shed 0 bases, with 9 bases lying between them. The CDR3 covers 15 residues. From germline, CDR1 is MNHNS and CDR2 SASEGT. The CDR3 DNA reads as TGTGCCAGCAGTGATGAGGCGACCTCTGGAAACACCATATATTTT. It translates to CASSDEATSGNTIYF.

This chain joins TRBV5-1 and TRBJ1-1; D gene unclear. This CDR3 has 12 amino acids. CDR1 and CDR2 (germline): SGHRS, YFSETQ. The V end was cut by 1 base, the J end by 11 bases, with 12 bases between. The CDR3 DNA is TGCGCCAGCAGCTTGACCGGTGTGGATGCTTTCTTT. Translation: CASSLTGVDAFF.

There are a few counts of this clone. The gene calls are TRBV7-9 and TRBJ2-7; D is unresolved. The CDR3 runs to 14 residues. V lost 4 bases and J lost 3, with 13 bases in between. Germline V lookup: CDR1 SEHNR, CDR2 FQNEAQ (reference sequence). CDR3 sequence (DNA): TGTGCCAGCAGCTCCCACTTAAGGTACTACGAGCAGTACTTC. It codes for CASSSHLRYYEQYF.

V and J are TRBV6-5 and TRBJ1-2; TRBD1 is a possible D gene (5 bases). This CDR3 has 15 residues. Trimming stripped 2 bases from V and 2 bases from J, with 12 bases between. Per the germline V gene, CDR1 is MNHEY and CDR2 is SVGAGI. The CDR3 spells CASSYTGTLNYGYTF. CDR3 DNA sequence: TGTGCCAGCAGTTACACTGGGACGTTAAACTATGGCTACACCTTC.

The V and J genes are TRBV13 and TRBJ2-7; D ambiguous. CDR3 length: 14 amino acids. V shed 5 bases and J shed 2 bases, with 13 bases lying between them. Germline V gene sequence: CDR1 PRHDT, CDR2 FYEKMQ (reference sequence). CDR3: CASSPLGGTYEQYF. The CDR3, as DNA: TGTGCCAGCAGCCCCCTTGGCGGTACCTACGAGCAGTACTTC.

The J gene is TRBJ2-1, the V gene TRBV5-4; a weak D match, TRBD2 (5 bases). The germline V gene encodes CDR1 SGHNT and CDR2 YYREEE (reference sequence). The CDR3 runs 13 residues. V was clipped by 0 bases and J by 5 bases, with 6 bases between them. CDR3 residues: CASSLAEDNEQFF. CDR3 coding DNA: TGTGCCAGCAGCTTGGCGGAGGACAATGAGCAGTTCTTC. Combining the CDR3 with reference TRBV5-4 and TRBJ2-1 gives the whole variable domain ETGVTQSPTHLIKTRGQQVTLRCSSQSGHNTVSWYQQALGQGPQFIFQYYREEENGRGNFPPRFSGLQFPNYSSELNVNALELDDSALYLCASSLAEDNEQFFGPGTRLTVL.

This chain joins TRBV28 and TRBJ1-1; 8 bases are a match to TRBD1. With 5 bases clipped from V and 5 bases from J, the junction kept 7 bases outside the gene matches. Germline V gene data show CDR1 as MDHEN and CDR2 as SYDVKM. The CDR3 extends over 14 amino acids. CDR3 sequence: CASSTDRAETEAFF. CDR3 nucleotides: TGTGCCAGCAGTACGGACAGGGCGGAAACTGAAGCTTTCTTT.

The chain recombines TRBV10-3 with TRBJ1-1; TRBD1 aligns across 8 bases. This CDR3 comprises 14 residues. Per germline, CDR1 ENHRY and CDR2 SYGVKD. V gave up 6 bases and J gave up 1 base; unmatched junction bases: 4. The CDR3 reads CAISTGGPNTEAFF. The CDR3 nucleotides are TGTGCCATCAGCACAGGGGGTCCGAACACTGAAGCTTTCTTT.

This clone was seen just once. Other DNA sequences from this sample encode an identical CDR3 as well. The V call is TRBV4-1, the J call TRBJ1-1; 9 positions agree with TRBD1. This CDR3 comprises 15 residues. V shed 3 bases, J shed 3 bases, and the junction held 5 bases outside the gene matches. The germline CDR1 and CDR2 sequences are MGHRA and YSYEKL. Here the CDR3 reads CASSHPTGGDTEAFF. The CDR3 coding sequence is TGCGCCAGCAGCCACCCGACAGGGGGGGACACTGAAGCTTTCTTT.

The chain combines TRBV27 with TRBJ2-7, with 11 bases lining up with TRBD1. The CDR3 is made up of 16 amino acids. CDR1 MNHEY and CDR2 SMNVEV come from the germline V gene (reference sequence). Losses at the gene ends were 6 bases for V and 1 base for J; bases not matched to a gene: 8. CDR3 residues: CASSPGQGDLSYEQYF. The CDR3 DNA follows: TGTGCCAGCAGCCCGGGACAGGGGGATTTGTCCTACGAGCAGTACTTC.

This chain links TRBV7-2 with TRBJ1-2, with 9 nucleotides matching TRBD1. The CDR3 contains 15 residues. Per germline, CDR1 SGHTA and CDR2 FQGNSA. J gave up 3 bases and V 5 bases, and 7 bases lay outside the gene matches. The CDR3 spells CASSPGQGSHYGYTF. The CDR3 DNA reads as TGTGCCAGCAGCCCGGGACAGGGAAGCCACTATGGCTACACCTTC.

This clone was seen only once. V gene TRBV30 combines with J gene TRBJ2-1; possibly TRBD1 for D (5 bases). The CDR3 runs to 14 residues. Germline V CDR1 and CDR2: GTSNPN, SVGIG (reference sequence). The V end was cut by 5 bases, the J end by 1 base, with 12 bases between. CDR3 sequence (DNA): TGTGCCTGGGGATCAGGGCTATCCTACAATGAGCAGTTCTTC. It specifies CAWGSGLSYNEQFF.

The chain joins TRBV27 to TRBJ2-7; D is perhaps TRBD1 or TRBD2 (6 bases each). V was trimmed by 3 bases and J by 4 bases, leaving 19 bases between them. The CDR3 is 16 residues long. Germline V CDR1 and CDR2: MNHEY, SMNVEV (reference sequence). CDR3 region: CASSFHGGGPRYEQYF. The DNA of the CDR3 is TGTGCCAGCAGTTTTCACGGGGGCGGTCCACGGTACGAGCAGTACTTC.

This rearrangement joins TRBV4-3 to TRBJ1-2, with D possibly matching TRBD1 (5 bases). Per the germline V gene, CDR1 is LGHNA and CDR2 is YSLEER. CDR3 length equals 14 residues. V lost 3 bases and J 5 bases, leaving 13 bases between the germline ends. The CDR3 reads CASSHLLGEYGYTF. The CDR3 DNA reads TGCGCCAGCAGCCACCTTCTGGGGGAGTATGGCTACACCTTC.

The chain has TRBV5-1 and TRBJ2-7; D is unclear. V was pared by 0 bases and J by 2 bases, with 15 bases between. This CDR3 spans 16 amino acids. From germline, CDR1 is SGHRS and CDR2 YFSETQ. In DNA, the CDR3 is TGCGCCAGCAGCTTGGCCCTGACCAGCCCCACCTACGAGCAGTACTTC. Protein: CASSLALTSPTYEQYF.

The DNA of the CDR3 is TGTGCCAGCAGTGAAAGACAGGTTTCCTACAATGAGCAGTTCTTC. Its protein product is CASSERQVSYNEQFF. This sequence joins TRBV2 and TRBJ2-1, with D possibly TRBD1 on 6 matching bases. Trimming stripped 2 bases from V and 1 base from J, with 9 bases between. This CDR3 region has 15 residues. Germline CDR1 and CDR2: SNHLY and FYNNEI.

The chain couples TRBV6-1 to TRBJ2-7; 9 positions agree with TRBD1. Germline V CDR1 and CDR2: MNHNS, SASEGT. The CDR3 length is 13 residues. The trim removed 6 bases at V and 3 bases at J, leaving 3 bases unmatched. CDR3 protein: CASRGQGYYEQYF. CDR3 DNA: TGTGCCAGCAGGGGACAGGGATACTACGAGCAGTACTTC.

The CDR3: CASSYTGEVNEQFF. The CDR3 DNA is TGCGCCAGCAGCTACACAGGGGAGGTCAATGAGCAGTTCTTC. The genes are TRBV5-1 and TRBJ2-1; possible D gene TRBD1, 7 bases. Germline-derived CDR1 and CDR2 are SGHRS and YFSETQ. CDR3 length equals 14 residues. V was pared by 3 bases and J by 6 bases, with 13 bases between.

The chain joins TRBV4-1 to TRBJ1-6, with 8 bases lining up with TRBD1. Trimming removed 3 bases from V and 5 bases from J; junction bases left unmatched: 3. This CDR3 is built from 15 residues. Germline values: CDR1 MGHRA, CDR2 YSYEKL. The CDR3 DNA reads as TGCGCCAGCAGCCAGCAGGGGGCGGATAATTCACCCCTCCACTTT. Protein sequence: CASSQQGADNSPLHF.

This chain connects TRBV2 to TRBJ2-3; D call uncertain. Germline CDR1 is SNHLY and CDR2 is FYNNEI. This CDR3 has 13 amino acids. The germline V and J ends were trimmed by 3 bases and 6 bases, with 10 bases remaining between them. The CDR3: CASSEQLRDTQYF. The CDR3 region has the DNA TGTGCCAGCAGTGAGCAGCTTAGGGATACGCAGTATTTT.

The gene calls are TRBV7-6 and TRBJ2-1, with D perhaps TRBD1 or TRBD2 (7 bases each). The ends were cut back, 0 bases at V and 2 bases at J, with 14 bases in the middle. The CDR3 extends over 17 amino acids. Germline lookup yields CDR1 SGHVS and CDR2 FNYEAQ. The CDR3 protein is CASSLAQGEGPYNEQFF. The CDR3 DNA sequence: TGTGCCAGCAGCTTAGCTCAGGGGGAGGGCCCCTACAATGAGCAGTTCTTC.

CDR3 loop: CASSDGTENTEAFF. The CDR3 DNA follows: TGTGCCAGCAGTGACGGGACAGAGAACACTGAAGCTTTCTTT. The V gene is TRBV2, the J gene TRBJ1-1, with 7 bases that match TRBD1. V lost 3 bases, J lost 1 base, and 2 bases stayed unmatched. CDR1 is SNHLY and CDR2 is FYNNEI in the germline V gene. The CDR3 contains 14 residues.

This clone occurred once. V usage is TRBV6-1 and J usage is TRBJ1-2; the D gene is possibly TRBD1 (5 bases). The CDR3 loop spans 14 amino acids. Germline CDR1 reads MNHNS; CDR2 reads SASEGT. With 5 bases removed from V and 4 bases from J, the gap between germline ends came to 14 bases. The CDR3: CASSNGDSFYGYTF. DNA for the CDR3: TGTGCCAGCAGTAACGGAGACAGTTTCTATGGCTACACCTTC.

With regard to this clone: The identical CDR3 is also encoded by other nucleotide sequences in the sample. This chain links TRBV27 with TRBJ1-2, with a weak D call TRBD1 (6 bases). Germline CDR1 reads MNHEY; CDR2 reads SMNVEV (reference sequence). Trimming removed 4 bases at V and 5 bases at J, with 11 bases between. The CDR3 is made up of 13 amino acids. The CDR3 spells CASSYRVGYGYTF. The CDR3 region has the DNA TGTGCCAGCAGTTACAGGGTCGGGTATGGCTACACCTTC.

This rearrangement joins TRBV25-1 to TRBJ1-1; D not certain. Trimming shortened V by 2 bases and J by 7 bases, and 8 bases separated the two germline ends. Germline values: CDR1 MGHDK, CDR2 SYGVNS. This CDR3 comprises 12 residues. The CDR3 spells CASSEDPSEAFF. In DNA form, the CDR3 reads TGTGCCAGCAGTGAAGATCCCAGTGAAGCTTTCTTT.

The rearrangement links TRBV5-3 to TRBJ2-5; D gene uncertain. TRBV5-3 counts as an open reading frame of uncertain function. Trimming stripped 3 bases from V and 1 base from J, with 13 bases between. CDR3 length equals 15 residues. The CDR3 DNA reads TGTGCCAGAAGCTCCAGAATAAGAGCCCAAGAGACCCAGTACTTC. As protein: CARSSRIRAQETQYF.

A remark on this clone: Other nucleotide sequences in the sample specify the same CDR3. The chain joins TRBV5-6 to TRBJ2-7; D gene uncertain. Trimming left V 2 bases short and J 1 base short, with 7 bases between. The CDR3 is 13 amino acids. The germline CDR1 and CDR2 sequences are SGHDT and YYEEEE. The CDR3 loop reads CASSFDGSYEQYF. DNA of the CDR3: TGTGCCAGCAGCTTCGACGGATCCTACGAGCAGTACTTC.

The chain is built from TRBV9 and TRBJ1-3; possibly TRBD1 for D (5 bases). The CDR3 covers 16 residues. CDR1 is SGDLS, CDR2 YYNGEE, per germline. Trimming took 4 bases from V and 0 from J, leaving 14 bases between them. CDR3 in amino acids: CASSPSPGGSGNTIYF. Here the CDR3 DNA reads TGTGCCAGCAGCCCGTCTCCTGGGGGCTCTGGAAACACCATATATTTT.

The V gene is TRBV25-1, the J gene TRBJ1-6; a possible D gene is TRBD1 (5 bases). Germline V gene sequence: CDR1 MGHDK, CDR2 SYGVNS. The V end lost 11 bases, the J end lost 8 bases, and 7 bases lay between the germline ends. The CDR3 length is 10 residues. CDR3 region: CALGDSPLHF. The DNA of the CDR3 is TGTGCCTTAGGGGATTCACCCCTCCACTTT.